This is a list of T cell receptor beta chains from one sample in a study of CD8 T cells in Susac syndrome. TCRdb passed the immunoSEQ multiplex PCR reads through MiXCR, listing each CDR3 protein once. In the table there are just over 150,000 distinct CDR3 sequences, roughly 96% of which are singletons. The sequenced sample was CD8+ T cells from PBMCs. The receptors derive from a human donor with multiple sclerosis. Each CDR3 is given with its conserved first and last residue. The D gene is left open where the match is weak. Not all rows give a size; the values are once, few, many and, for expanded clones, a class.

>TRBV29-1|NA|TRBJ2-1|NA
CSVEIGDNEQFF
TGCAGCGTTGAGATAGGGGACAATGAGCAGTTCTTC
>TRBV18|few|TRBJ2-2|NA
CASSLATGELFF
TGTGCCAGCTCATTAGCGACCGGGGAGCTGTTTTTT
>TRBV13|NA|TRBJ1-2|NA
CASSLARRDGYTF
TGTGCCAGCAGCTTAGCCAGGAGGGACGGCTACACCTTC
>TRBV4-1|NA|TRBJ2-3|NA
CASSQGDFTDTQYF
TGCGCCAGCAGCCAAGGTGACTTCACAGATACGCAGTATTTT
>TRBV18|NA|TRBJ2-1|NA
CASSPANEQFF
TGTGCCAGCTCACCAGCCAATGAGCAGTTCTTC
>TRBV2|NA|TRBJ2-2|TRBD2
CASSVPLRGGNTGELFF
TGTGCCAGCAGTGTCCCGTTGCGGGGGGGTAACACCGGGGAGCTGTTTTTT
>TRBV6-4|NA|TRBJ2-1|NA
CASSDPGNQFF
TGTGCCAGCAGTGACCCAGGGAATCAGTTCTTC
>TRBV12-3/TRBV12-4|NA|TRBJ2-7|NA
CASSPPDGAYEQYF
TGTGCCAGCAGTCCCCCGGACGGAGCCTACGAGCAGTACTTC
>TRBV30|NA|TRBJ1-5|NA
CAWSVLAQPQHF
TGTGCCTGGAGTGTACTGGCTCAGCCCCAGCATTTT
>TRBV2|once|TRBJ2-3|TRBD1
CASSEQVSLTGYPDTQYF
TGTGCCAGCAGTGAGCAAGTATCCTTGACAGGGTACCCAGATACGCAGTATTTT
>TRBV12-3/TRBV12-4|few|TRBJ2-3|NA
CASSSTGATDTQYF
TGTGCCAGCAGTTCGACTGGGGCCACAGATACGCAGTATTTT
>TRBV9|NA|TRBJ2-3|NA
CEYRADTQYF
TGTGAGTATAGAGCAGATACGCAGTATTTT
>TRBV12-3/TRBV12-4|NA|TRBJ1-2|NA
CASSFTPTGPYGYTF
TGTGCCAGCAGTTTCACCCCCACAGGGCCCTATGGCTACACCTTC
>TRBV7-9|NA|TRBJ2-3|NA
CASSLVMGFRADTQYF
TGTGCCAGCAGCTTAGTGATGGGGTTTCGGGCAGATACGCAGTATTTT
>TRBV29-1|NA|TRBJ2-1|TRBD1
CSTPGGVSSYNEQFF
TGCAGCACCCCAGGGGGCGTAAGCTCCTACAATGAGCAGTTCTTC
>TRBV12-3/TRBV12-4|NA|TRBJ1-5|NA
CASSPRQVGGQPQHF
TGTGCCAGCAGTCCCCGACAGGTGGGGGGCCAGCCCCAGCATTTT
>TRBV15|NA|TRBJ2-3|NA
CATSREPDTQYF
TGTGCCACCAGCAGAGAACCAGATACGCAGTATTTT
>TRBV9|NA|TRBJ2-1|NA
CASSAQAPTQDNEQFF
TGTGCCAGCAGCGCCCAAGCTCCGACACAAGACAATGAGCAGTTCTTC
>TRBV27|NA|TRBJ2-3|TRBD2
CASSFLAGGSTDTQYF
TGTGCCAGCAGTTTCTTAGCGGGGGGGAGCACAGATACGCAGTATTTT
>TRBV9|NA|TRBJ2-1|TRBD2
CASSVGLGGAYNEQFF
TGTGCCAGCAGCGTAGGCCTCGGGGGGGCCTACAATGAGCAGTTCTTC
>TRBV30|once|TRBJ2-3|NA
CAWSLVSYTDTQYF
TGTGCCTGGTCACTAGTTTCCTACACAGATACGCAGTATTTT
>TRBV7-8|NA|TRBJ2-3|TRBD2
CASSANRLAMRTDTQYF
TGTGCCAGCAGCGCCAATAGACTAGCGATGCGTACAGATACGCAGTATTTT
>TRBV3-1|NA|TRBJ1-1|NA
CASRIGEDDTEAFF
TGTGCCAGCAGGATAGGGGAGGACGACACTGAAGCTTTCTTT
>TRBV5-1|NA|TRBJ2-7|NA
CASSLRTAYEQYF
TGCGCCAGCAGCTTGAGAACGGCCTACGAGCAGTACTTC
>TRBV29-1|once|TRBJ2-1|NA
CSVTREGIEQFF
TGCAGCGTGACCCGCGAGGGGATCGAGCAGTTCTTC
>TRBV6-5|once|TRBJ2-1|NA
CASSYSGRSNEQFF
TGTGCCAGCAGTTACTCGGGGCGGAGCAATGAGCAGTTCTTC
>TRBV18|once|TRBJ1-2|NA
CASSPTLLGYTF
TGTGCCAGCTCACCCACGCTACTCGGCTACACCTTC
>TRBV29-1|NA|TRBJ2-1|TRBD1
CSVLRDSAYNEQFF
TGCAGCGTCCTCCGGGACAGCGCCTACAATGAGCAGTTCTTC
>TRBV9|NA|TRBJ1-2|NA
CASSVDQTGDYGYTF
TGTGCCAGCAGCGTAGATCAAACAGGAGACTATGGCTACACCTTC
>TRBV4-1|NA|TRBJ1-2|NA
CASSQGANYGYTF
TGCGCCAGCAGCCAGGGTGCCAACTATGGCTACACCTTC
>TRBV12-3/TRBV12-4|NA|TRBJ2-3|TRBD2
CASSGLAGGLSTDTQYF
TGTGCCAGCAGCGGACTAGCGGGGGGGCTTAGCACAGATACGCAGTATTTT
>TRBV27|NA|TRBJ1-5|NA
CASSSVLSNQPQHF
TGTGCCAGCAGTTCCGTTTTGAGCAATCAGCCCCAGCATTTT
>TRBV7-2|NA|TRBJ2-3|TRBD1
CASSSPQGAVDTQYF
TGTGCCAGCAGCTCCCCCCAGGGGGCTGTCGATACGCAGTATTTT
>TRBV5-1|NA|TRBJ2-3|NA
CASSFQGITDTQYF
TGCGCCAGCAGCTTCCAGGGTATCACAGATACGCAGTATTTT
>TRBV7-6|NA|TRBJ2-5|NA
CASEGGGETQYF
TGTGCCAGCGAGGGGGGTGGAGAGACCCAGTACTTC
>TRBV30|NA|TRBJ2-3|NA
CASRRGYSTDTQYF
TGTGCCTCTCGCCGGGGTTACAGCACAGATACGCAGTATTTT
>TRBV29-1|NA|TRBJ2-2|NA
CSVVGSVNTGELFF
TGCAGCGTTGTCGGTAGTGTGAACACCGGGGAGCTGTTTTTT
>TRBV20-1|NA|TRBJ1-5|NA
CSARDGGPYSNQPQHF
TGCAGTGCTAGAGATGGGGGGCCCTATAGCAATCAGCCCCAGCATTTT
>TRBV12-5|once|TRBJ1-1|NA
CASGLGSMNTEAFF
TGTGCTAGTGGTTTGGGGTCGATGAACACTGAAGCTTTCTTT
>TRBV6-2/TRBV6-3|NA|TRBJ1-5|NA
CASSSPGRNQPQHF
TGTGCCAGCTCTTCACCGGGCCGCAATCAGCCCCAGCATTTT
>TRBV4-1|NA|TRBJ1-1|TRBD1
CASSPYIRQGDTEAFF
TGCGCCAGCAGCCCCTACATTCGACAGGGAGACACTGAAGCTTTCTTT
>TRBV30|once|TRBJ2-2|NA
CAWMGASGELFF
TGTGCCTGGATGGGGGCTAGCGGGGAGCTGTTTTTT
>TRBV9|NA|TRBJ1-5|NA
CASSPGPSSNQPQHF
TGTGCCAGCAGCCCGGGACCTTCTAGCAATCAGCCCCAGCATTTT
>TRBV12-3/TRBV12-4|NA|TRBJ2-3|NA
CASSFGHRTDTQYF
TGTGCCAGCAGTTTTGGTCACCGCACAGATACGCAGTATTTT
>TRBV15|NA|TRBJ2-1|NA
CALGPYNEQFF
TGTGCCTTAGGCCCCTACAATGAGCAGTTCTTC
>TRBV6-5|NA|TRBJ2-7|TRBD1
CASSIGQGPYEQYF
TGTGCCAGCAGTATAGGACAGGGACCCTACGAGCAGTACTTC
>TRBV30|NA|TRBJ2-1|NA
CAWRVNEQFF
TGTGCCTGGAGGGTAAATGAGCAGTTCTTC
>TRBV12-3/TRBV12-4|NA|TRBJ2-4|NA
CASTKGISKNIQYF
TGTGCCAGCACCAAAGGGATTTCCAAAAACATTCAGTACTTC
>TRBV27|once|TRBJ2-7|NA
CASSWKQGAYEQYF
TGTGCCAGCAGTTGGAAACAGGGAGCCTACGAGCAGTACTTC
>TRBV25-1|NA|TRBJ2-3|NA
CASGWTIGDTQYF
TGTGCCAGCGGATGGACTATCGGAGATACGCAGTATTTT
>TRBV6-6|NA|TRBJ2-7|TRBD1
CASSVGTADYEQYF
TGTGCCAGCAGTGTCGGGACAGCAGACTACGAGCAGTACTTC
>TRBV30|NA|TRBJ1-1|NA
CAWNVESSPGSAVFTEAFF
TGTGCCTGGAATGTTGAATCGTCGCCGGGGTCCGCCGTATTCACTGAAGCTTTCTTT
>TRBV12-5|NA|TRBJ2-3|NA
CASGLLLDWGEDTQYF
TGTGCTAGTGGTTTGCTCCTCGACTGGGGTGAAGATACGCAGTATTTT
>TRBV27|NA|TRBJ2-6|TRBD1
CASSLFWTGSGSGANVLTF
TGTGCCAGCAGTTTATTTTGGACAGGGTCTGGATCTGGGGCCAACGTCCTGACTTTC
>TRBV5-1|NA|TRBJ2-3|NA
CASSLFIGGPGRGTDTQYF
TGCGCCAGCAGCTTGTTCATCGGCGGGCCCGGGCGGGGCACAGATACGCAGTATTTT